The clone carrying this TCR beta chain was seen only a few times. Its target is not known. Patients chosen for sequencing had shown CD8+CD57+ cell expansion by flow cytometry. Each patient carried a diagnosis of severe acquired aplastic anemia. Patients were untreated when blood was sampled. TCR beta VDJ and CDR3 were profiled, and genomic DNA was the template. Each CDR3 protein is one row after TCRdb ran MiXCR on the reads. The table has around 500,000 distinct CDR3 sequences, around 30% seen once. This specimen comes from a study of CD8+CD57+ T cells in acquired aplastic anemia. Study-level points and caveats: Patients and healthy controls showed no significant CD8+ Simpson's diversity difference. Between patients and controls, roughly 29 CD8+ CDR3 sequences were found in common.

The germline V gene has CDR1 MNHNS and CDR2 SASEGT. V was clipped by 3 bases and J by 2 bases, with 5 bases between them. The CDR3 length is 14 residues. The receptor's source is a human donor with aplastic anemia. The sequencing sample was made of sorted CD4+, CD8+, or CD8+CD57+ T cells (not recorded which) from PBMCs. V usage is TRBV6-1 and J usage is TRBJ1-6, with no clear D. CDR3 loop: CASSEGTYNSPLHF. The CDR3 bases are TGTGCCAGCAGTGAGGGAACCTATAATTCACCCCTCCACTTT.